The clone carrying this TCR beta chain was detected a few times. Its antigen remains unknown. The data belong to a study of CD8 T cells in ankylosing spondylitis. Each CDR3 protein gets one entry after TCRdb re-called the 5' RACE reads with MiXCR. The sample consists of almost 400,000 distinct CDR3 sequences, 20% to 25% of them appearing once. Study outcomes and limitations: Among TCR beta sequences, a motif of about 8 highly homologous variants appeared characteristic of ankylosing spondylitis blood.

CDR3 length: 13 amino acids. V lost 8 bases, J lost 6 bases, and 7 bases stayed unmatched. Germline V gives CDR1 MNHNY, CDR2 SVGAGI (reference sequence). The genes are TRBV6-6 and TRBJ1-1, with TRBD1 matching over 9 bases. The sample consisted of blood, either unsorted or a sorted T cell fraction (not recorded which). This TCR derives from a male donor with ankylosing spondylitis. CDR3 nucleotide sequence: TGTGCCAGCCTACAGGGGGCTAACGCTGAAGCTTTCTTT. Translation gives CASLQGANAEAFF.